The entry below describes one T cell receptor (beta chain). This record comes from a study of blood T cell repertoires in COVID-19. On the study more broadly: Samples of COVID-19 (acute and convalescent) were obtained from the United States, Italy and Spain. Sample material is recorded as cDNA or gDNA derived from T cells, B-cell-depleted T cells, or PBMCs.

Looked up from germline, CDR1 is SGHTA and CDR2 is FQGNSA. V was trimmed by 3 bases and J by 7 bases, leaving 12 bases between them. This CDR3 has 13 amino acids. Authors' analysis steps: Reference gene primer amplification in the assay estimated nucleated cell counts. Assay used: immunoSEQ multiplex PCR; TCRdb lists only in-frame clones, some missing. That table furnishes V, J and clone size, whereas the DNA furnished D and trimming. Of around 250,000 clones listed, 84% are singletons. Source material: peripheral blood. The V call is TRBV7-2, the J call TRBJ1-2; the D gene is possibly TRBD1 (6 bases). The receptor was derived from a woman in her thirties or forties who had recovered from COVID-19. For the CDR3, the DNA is TGTGCCAGCAGCTTGCAGGGGCCAGGTGGCTACACCTTC. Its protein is CASSLQGPGGYTF.